A selection of T cell receptor beta chains follows, all from one sample in a study of blood T cell repertoires in COVID-19. Repertoires were generated with immunoSEQ multiplex PCR, while TCRdb's copy carries only in-frame clones and drops some. The sample records about 80,000 clones, 80% to 90% being singletons. The sequenced material came from peripheral blood. All receptors come from a man older than 75 with active or convalescent COVID-19. Both conserved end residues are part of each CDR3. D genes are given only for firm matches. Clone sizes are given selectively: once, few, many, or a class where the clone is expanded.

d_gene: TRBD1; v_gene: TRBV19; abundance: -; j_gene: TRBJ1-1; CDR3nt: TGTGCCAGTAGTATTCCCGGACAGGGGGCGTTAGGTGAAGCTTTCTTT; CDR3aa: CASSIPGQGALGEAFF
d_gene: TRBD1; v_gene: TRBV5-1; abundance: -; j_gene: TRBJ1-4; CDR3nt: TGCGCCAGCAGCGTAGACAGGGCAACTAATGAAAAACTGTTTTTT; CDR3aa: CASSVDRATNEKLFF
d_gene: -; v_gene: TRBV18; abundance: -; j_gene: TRBJ2-1; CDR3nt: TGTGCCAGCTCAGGCCTCGCTGAGCAGTTCTTC; CDR3aa: CASSGLAEQFF
d_gene: -; v_gene: TRBV18; abundance: -; j_gene: TRBJ2-7; CDR3nt: TGTGCCAGCTCACCATCACGGAGCATGAACGAGCAGTACTTC; CDR3aa: CASSPSRSMNEQYF
d_gene: -; v_gene: TRBV15; abundance: -; j_gene: TRBJ1-6; CDR3nt: TGTGCCACCAGCAGAGGCAACAGGGTTAGTTCACCCCTCCACTTT; CDR3aa: CATSRGNRVSSPLHF
d_gene: -; v_gene: TRBV9; abundance: -; j_gene: TRBJ1-1; CDR3nt: TGTGCCAGCAGCGTAGTAGGACAGAACACTGAAGCTTTCTTT; CDR3aa: CASSVVGQNTEAFF
d_gene: -; v_gene: TRBV9; abundance: -; j_gene: TRBJ1-2; CDR3nt: TGTGCCAGCAGCGTAGAAGGAGGGACGGGAGGCTACACCTTC; CDR3aa: CASSVEGGTGGYTF
d_gene: -; v_gene: TRBV30; abundance: -; j_gene: TRBJ1-1; CDR3nt: TGTGCCTGGGCCGGGACTCCCCCGGGGACTGAAGCTTTCTTT; CDR3aa: CAWAGTPPGTEAFF
d_gene: TRBD1; v_gene: TRBV27; abundance: -; j_gene: TRBJ1-5; CDR3nt: TGTGCCAGCAGTTCTCAGGGGGCGCGGCAGCCCCAGCATTTT; CDR3aa: CASSSQGARQPQHF
d_gene: TRBD1; v_gene: TRBV19; abundance: -; j_gene: TRBJ1-1; CDR3nt: TGTGCCAGTTCAGCTGCGGGACAGGCGAACACTGAAGCTTTCTTT; CDR3aa: CASSAAGQANTEAFF
d_gene: -; v_gene: TRBV29-1; abundance: -; j_gene: TRBJ2-7; CDR3nt: TGCAGCGTTGAAGGATGGGGCAGGGGTAGCTACGAGCAGTACTTC; CDR3aa: CSVEGWGRGSYEQYF
d_gene: -; v_gene: TRBV29-1; abundance: -; j_gene: TRBJ1-5; CDR3nt: TGCAGCGCCGCTGCAGGGGGCAATCAGCCCCAGCATTTT; CDR3aa: CSAAAGGNQPQHF
d_gene: TRBD2; v_gene: TRBV4-2; abundance: -; j_gene: TRBJ2-7; CDR3nt: TGTGCCAGCAGCCAGAACGCAGCGGGAGTGCGTGGCGAGCAGTACTTC; CDR3aa: CASSQNAAGVRGEQYF
d_gene: -; v_gene: TRBV18; abundance: -; j_gene: TRBJ1-1; CDR3nt: TGTGCCAGCTCACCCAACGGGGGGATTGAAGCTTTCTTT; CDR3aa: CASSPNGGIEAFF
d_gene: TRBD2; v_gene: TRBV20-1; abundance: -; j_gene: TRBJ2-1; CDR3nt: TGCAGTGCCAGTAAGGGACTAGCGGGAAGGTACGGGGATGAGCAGTTCTTC; CDR3aa: CSASKGLAGRYGDEQFF
d_gene: TRBD2; v_gene: TRBV27; abundance: -; j_gene: TRBJ2-7; CDR3nt: TGTGCCAGCAGTCCCCAGGGACTAGCGGGGCAGTACTTC; CDR3aa: CASSPQGLAGQYF
d_gene: -; v_gene: TRBV6-5; abundance: -; j_gene: TRBJ1-2; CDR3nt: TGTGCCAGCGGGGGGGTTTACAGGGTGGATGGCTACACCTTC; CDR3aa: CASGGVYRVDGYTF
d_gene: -; v_gene: TRBV19; abundance: -; j_gene: TRBJ2-3; CDR3nt: TGTGCCAGTAGAGGGGGTGCTTCTAGCACAGATACGCAGTATTTT; CDR3aa: CASRGGASSTDTQYF
d_gene: -; v_gene: TRBV6-4; abundance: -; j_gene: TRBJ1-1; CDR3nt: TGTGCCAGCAAGAGGGAATCGAACACTGAAGCTTTCTTT; CDR3aa: CASKRESNTEAFF
d_gene: TRBD1; v_gene: TRBV18; abundance: -; j_gene: TRBJ1-4; CDR3nt: TGTGCCAGCTCACCACCGTCGGGACAGGGCGAAAAACTGTTTTTT; CDR3aa: CASSPPSGQGEKLFF
d_gene: TRBD1; v_gene: TRBV29-1; abundance: -; j_gene: TRBJ1-6; CDR3nt: TGCAGCGTTGCTCAGACAGGGGGCCTCTATAATTCACCCCTCCACTTT; CDR3aa: CSVAQTGGLYNSPLHF
d_gene: TRBD1; v_gene: TRBV7-2; abundance: few; j_gene: TRBJ1-1; CDR3nt: TGTGCCAGCAAGACAACAGGGGGCTTTACTGAAGCTTTCTTT; CDR3aa: CASKTTGGFTEAFF
d_gene: TRBD2; v_gene: TRBV30; abundance: -; j_gene: TRBJ2-1; CDR3nt: TGTGCCTGGAGTGGGGGGGGTTACAATGAGCAGTTCTTC; CDR3aa: CAWSGGGYNEQFF
d_gene: TRBD1; v_gene: TRBV7-6; abundance: few; j_gene: TRBJ1-3; CDR3nt: TGTGCCAGCAGCCCCAGCCCGACAGGGGCAGCCGGAAACACCATATATTTT; CDR3aa: CASSPSPTGAAGNTIYF
d_gene: -; v_gene: TRBV7-8; abundance: -; j_gene: TRBJ1-1; CDR3nt: TGTGCCAGCAGCTTAACAGGGTCAGACACTGAAGCTTTCTTT; CDR3aa: CASSLTGSDTEAFF
d_gene: -; v_gene: TRBV27; abundance: -; j_gene: TRBJ2-2; CDR3nt: TGTGCCAGCAGTTTACGCAGGGTGAACACCGGGGAGCTGTTTTTT; CDR3aa: CASSLRRVNTGELFF
d_gene: -; v_gene: TRBV19; abundance: -; j_gene: TRBJ1-6; CDR3nt: TGTGCCAGTAGTATTACAGGAATTAATTCACCCCTCCACTTT; CDR3aa: CASSITGINSPLHF
d_gene: TRBD1; v_gene: TRBV28; abundance: -; j_gene: TRBJ1-2; CDR3nt: TGTGCCAGCAGTTCATACTACGACAGGGGGGGAGAGAACTATGGCTACACCTTC; CDR3aa: CASSSYYDRGGENYGYTF
d_gene: TRBD1; v_gene: TRBV11-3; abundance: -; j_gene: TRBJ2-7; CDR3nt: TGTGCCAGCAGCCCCGCCGGGACAGGGATATACGAGCAGTACTTC; CDR3aa: CASSPAGTGIYEQYF
d_gene: -; v_gene: TRBV27; abundance: -; j_gene: TRBJ1-1; CDR3nt: TGTGCCAGCAGTCGCATGGCTCTCACTGAAGCTTTCTTT; CDR3aa: CASSRMALTEAFF
d_gene: TRBD1; v_gene: TRBV5-1; abundance: -; j_gene: TRBJ1-2; CDR3nt: TGCGCCAGCAGCTTGGACAGGGGAAGCGGCTACACCTTC; CDR3aa: CASSLDRGSGYTF